These 18 T cell receptor beta chains were all obtained from the same sample, sequenced in a study of cytomegalovirus exposure and HLA in healthy donors. Primers: 60 Vbeta forward and 13 Jbeta reverse. Assay: immunoSEQ multiplex PCR; the TCRdb copy retains only in-frame clones and omits some. Of 100,000 to 150,000 clones in the sample, roughly 80% were seen once. The material sequenced was PBMCs. The receptors were gathered from a man aged 18 to 29 in good health and CMV-seropositive.

This chain connects TRBV5-1 to TRBJ1-2, with D perhaps TRBD1 (6 bases). CDR3 size: 18 residues. Germline assignment: CDR1 SGHRS and CDR2 YFSETQ. Deletions cut 3 bases from V and 2 bases from J, with 23 bases between. The CDR3 here is CASSSPNTSGTQNYGYTF. CDR3 bases: TGCGCCAGCAGCTCACCGAATACCTCCGGGACACAAAACTATGGCTACACCTTC.

The chain employs TRBV11-3 and TRBJ2-7; tentative D call: TRBD1 (5 bases). The CDR3 is 13 amino acids. The V end was cut by 0 bases, the J end by 5 bases, with 8 bases between. Germline values: CDR1 SGHNT, CDR2 YENEEA. Here the CDR3 DNA reads TGTGCCAGCAGCTTAGAGCAGGGCAACGAGCAGTACTTC. Its translation: CASSLEQGNEQYF.

The chain recombines TRBV9 with TRBJ2-1, with 8 bases that match TRBD2. With V trimmed by 4 bases and J by 4 bases, 13 bases remained unmatched. The germline gives CDR1 SGDLS, CDR2 YYNGEE. The CDR3 loop spans 17 amino acids. Written as DNA, the CDR3 is TGTGCCAGCAGCCCGCGATTGGGACTAGATCTATACAATGAGCAGTTCTTC. Its translation is CASSPRLGLDLYNEQFF.

The gene calls are TRBV11-2 and TRBJ1-1; 10 nucleotides match TRBD1. The CDR3 totals 16 residues. Germline assignment: CDR1 SGHAT and CDR2 FQNNGV. J was trimmed by 4 bases and V by 4 bases; bases with no gene match: 9. CDR3 nucleotide sequence: TGTGCCAGCAGCTCGACAGGGGGCTTCAGGTCCACTGAAGCTTTCTTT. Translated: CASSSTGGFRSTEAFF.

The rearrangement joins TRBV7-2 to TRBJ2-5, with D tentatively TRBD2 (6 bases). V shed 4 bases and J shed 7 bases, with 16 bases lying between them. This CDR3 spans 14 amino acids. Germline lookup yields CDR1 SGHTA and CDR2 FQGNSA. The CDR3 DNA reads TGTGCCAGCAGCTCTAGGGACGGGACTTGGACCCAGTACTTC. Its translation: CASSSRDGTWTQYF.

This chain joins TRBV4-1 and TRBJ2-3, with 9 bases lining up with TRBD1. CDR1 is MGHRA, CDR2 YSYEKL, per germline. Unmatched junction bases numbered 7, after V lost 1 base and J lost 5 bases. The CDR3 totals 16 residues. CDR3 DNA sequence: TGCGCCAGCAGCCAAGCTCCCCGGGACAGGGAAGATACGCAGTATTTT. Amino acids: CASSQAPRDREDTQYF.

V is TRBV5-1 and J is TRBJ1-2; a weak D match, TRBD1 (6 bases). V dropped 4 bases and J dropped 4 bases, with 11 bases sitting between them. From germline, CDR1 is SGHRS and CDR2 YFSETQ. This CDR3 has 13 residues. The CDR3 coding sequence is TGCGCCAGCAGCCAAGGACAGCTCTATGGCTACACCTTC. Translating it yields CASSQGQLYGYTF.

This clone was seen a single time. CDR3 in DNA: TGCGCCAGCAGCCAAGATTTGGGGGGCGAGCAGTACTTC. Amino acids: CASSQDLGGEQYF. The V and J genes are TRBV4-1 and TRBJ2-7; possible D gene TRBD2, 6 bases. This CDR3 has 13 residues. The V and J ends lost 0 bases and 6 bases respectively, with 9 bases between them. Germline-derived CDR1 and CDR2 are MGHRA and YSYEKL.

The gene calls are TRBV5-1 and TRBJ2-7, with 9 bases fitting TRBD2. CDR1 SGHRS and CDR2 YFSETQ come from the germline V gene. The CDR3 extends over 14 amino acids. V trimming: 2 bases; J trimming: 4 bases; junction bases outside the gene matches: 4. CDR3 bases: TGCGCCAGCAGCTTTAGCGGGAGTAGTTACGAGCAGTACTTC. It specifies CASSFSGSSYEQYF.

The V and J genes are TRBV6-5 and TRBJ2-2; no clear D. CDR1 and CDR2 from the germline V gene are MNHEY and SVGAGI. The CDR3 has 13 residues. V was clipped by 6 bases and J by 6 bases, with 11 bases between them. Here the CDR3 reads CASRSNLAGELFF. The CDR3, as DNA: TGTGCCAGCAGATCAAACTTAGCCGGGGAGCTGTTTTTT.

The gene calls are TRBV14 and TRBJ1-2, with 7 nucleotides matching TRBD1. Germline V gene data show CDR1 as SGHDN and CDR2 as FVKESK. The CDR3 consists of 15 residues. With 4 bases clipped from V and 4 bases from J, the junction kept 9 bases outside the gene matches. The CDR3 DNA sequence: TGTGCCAGCAGCCGCGGGACAGAAACTACCTATGGCTACACCTTC. This translates into CASSRGTETTYGYTF.

This clone was recorded once. The chain recombines TRBV5-4 with TRBJ2-5, with 8 nucleotides matching TRBD2. Germline assignment: CDR1 SGHNT and CDR2 YYREEE (reference sequence). CDR3 length equals 17 residues. V lost 0 bases and J lost 7; bases outside the gene matches: 14. The CDR3 nucleotides read TGTGCCAGCAGCTTGGGTATACCGGGACTAGGGGAGGGGACCCAGTACTTC. Its protein product is CASSLGIPGLGEGTQYF.

By sample share, this clone is medium-sized (0.01 to 0.1%). The J gene is TRBJ1-1, the V gene TRBV4-3; 7 bases are shared with TRBD1. The CDR3 spans 15 residues. Per the germline V gene, CDR1 is LGHNA and CDR2 is YSLEER. V lost 1 base, J lost 5 bases, and 7 bases stayed unmatched. The CDR3 here is CASSQAWQGVTEAFF. The CDR3 bases are TGCGCCAGCAGCCAAGCATGGCAGGGGGTGACTGAAGCTTTCTTT.

This chain links TRBV7-9 with TRBJ2-7, with TRBD1 matching 7 bases. The V gene end was trimmed by 5 bases and the J gene end by 0 bases; junction bases not matched to a gene: 4. Germline V gives CDR1 SEHNR, CDR2 FQNEAQ (reference sequence). This CDR3 region has 14 residues. The CDR3 DNA reads TGTGCCAGCAGCCAGGGGGTAGGCTCCTACGAGCAGTACTTC. Translated: CASSQGVGSYEQYF.

This clone has only a few counts. The chain is built from TRBV6-1 and TRBJ2-7; 9 nucleotides align to TRBD1. This CDR3 is built from 13 residues. Germline CDR1 and CDR2: MNHNS and SASEGT. Unmatched junction bases numbered 11, after V lost 10 bases and J lost 7 bases. The CDR3, as DNA: TGTGCCACCTGGGACAGGGCAAAAGGGGAGCAGTACTTC. The encoded protein is CATWDRAKGEQYF.

The chain links TRBV4-1 to TRBJ1-2, with 7 nucleotides matching TRBD1. Germline V lookup: CDR1 MGHRA, CDR2 YSYEKL. This CDR3 spans 14 amino acids. Germline trimming cut 2 bases from V and 2 bases from J; bases unmatched to any gene: 2. Written as DNA, the CDR3 is TGCGCCAGCAGCCAAACGGGACAGAACTATGGCTACACCTTC. Translation gives CASSQTGQNYGYTF.

V usage is TRBV9 and J usage is TRBJ2-7, with TRBD1 identical over 11 bases. Judging by the DNA end, TRBJ2-5 fits better; the J call may be wrong. The CDR3 has 17 amino acids. CDR1 is SGDLS, CDR2 YYNGEE, per germline. CDR3 amino acids: CASSHGTGGLWQETQYF. CDR3 nucleotides: TGTGCCAGCAGCCATGGGACAGGGGGGCTGTGGCAAGAGACCCAGTACTTC.

J is TRBJ2-1 and V is TRBV2; 9 bases map to TRBD2. Unmatched junction bases numbered 10, after V lost 7 bases and J lost 12 bases. This CDR3 has 13 residues. Germline V gene sequence: CDR1 SNHLY, CDR2 FYNNEI. CDR3 loop: CASNGLAGTRQFF. The CDR3 DNA sequence: TGTGCCAGCAACGGGCTAGCGGGGACCAGGCAGTTCTTC.